This TCR beta chain was captured in a study of shared clonotypes between healthy human individuals. Study-level points and caveats: Between a handful of donors, naive CD4 clonotypes were shared at a level of approximately 5%. Sample collection involved blood only; tissue repertoires are likely different. Generally, naive subsets came out with larger estimated richness than memory subsets.

Running of the assay took place at deep level. Assay: immunoSEQ multiplex PCR; the TCRdb copy retains only in-frame clones and omits some. The top ten hold roughly 1.2% of the sample, which has about 2 million clones, around 96% seen once. CD45RO-negative CD8 cells positively selected for CCR7 made up the naive population, which excluded terminally differentiated effector memory CD45RA+ cells. CDR1 is SGHNT, CDR2 YYREEE, per germline (reference sequence). Between the trimmed V and J ends, which lost 0 bases and 0 bases, there was a span of 9 bases. The CDR3 consists of 15 residues. On this clone: What it binds is not known.

The sequence was obtained from a man aged 18 to 30 in good health. The chain is built from TRBV5-4 and TRBJ1-1; no definite D call. Source material: naive CD8+ T cells sorted from blood. The CDR3 DNA reads TGTGCCAGCAGCTTGGTGCCGGAGGTGAACACTGAAGCTTTCTTT. It is translated as CASSLVPEVNTEAFF.